This T cell receptor beta chain was recovered during a study of cytomegalovirus exposure and HLA in healthy donors (dated by TCRdb to the late 2010s). For context, the study as a whole: An earlier analysis of 550 to 700 of the donors reported approximately 290 Gb of sequence data and 120 million or so unique TCR beta sequences from 190 million or so T cells. About 300 gigabases of sequencing data and approximately 84 million unique TCR sequences were included in an early release covering 550 to 650 HLA-typed donors. Of the 350 to 450 genotyped donors, less than 90% were placed in the genetic ancestry cluster associated with self-reported Caucasian donors. The study aimed to test whether cataloging public T cell receptors could reveal signatures of past pathogen exposure. The study used immunosequencing to profile the T cell repertoires of approximately 650 subjects and linked those repertoires to cytomegalovirus serostatus. A separate validation cohort of roughly 120 different subjects was used in addition to the 666-subject first cohort. To predict cytomegalovirus infection status, the study combined high-throughput TCR immunosequencing, statistical association of individual TCRs with disease status, and machine learning. In a later analysis, previously published TCR beta repertoires from 600 to 850 donors were re-analyzed and high-resolution HLA genotyping was added so that TCR occurrence patterns could be studied. In the later analysis, no new phenotypic data were used to find candidate immune exposures; instead, reliance was placed on TCR beta sequences and their occurrence across donors. To decide whether each TCR beta V gene segment behaved as functional or pseudogenic, an earlier analysis of approximately 590 of the donors relied on high-throughput TCR beta sequencing. Donor age, sex, ethnicity and CMV serostatus were compiled together with the repertoire data. Genome-wide SNP genotypes for about 60% of the roughly 670 donors were used in a later genetic analysis, which treated that subset as a discovery cohort. Every discovery cohort repertoire had been produced on one sequencing platform. Class I and class II HLA loci were covered by the typing at four-digit resolution. The number of typed donors differed by locus: about 620-640 for A, B, C, DRB1 and DQB1; 500 to 550 for DQA1; about 600 for DPA1; and roughly 450 for DPB1. Because of strong linkage in the cohort, roughly five DR-DQ haplotypes were treated as single units for association and clustering. On average, over 200,000 unique TCR beta nucleotide sequences were sequenced per donor among a few hundred genotyped donors of the cohort, with roughly 18% of those sequences being non-productive.

In the case of this clone: The antigen this receptor binds is unknown. Per-nucleotide qualities are absent, and no much larger clonotype sits a single base away.

The method behind the library was the immunoSEQ multiplex PCR assay. For the multiplex PCR, a mixture combining 60 forward primers for TCR Vbeta segments and 13 reverse primers for TCR Jbeta segments was used. A multiplex PCR assay on genomic DNA amplified the CDR3 region of rearranged TCR beta genes. Amplified TCR beta libraries were sequenced as 87-base-pair reads on the Illumina HiSeq System. Processing in the source paper ran as follows. A later analysis tallied around 82 million unique TCR beta chains across the 700 or so repertoires, and approximately 11 million of those chains were shared by two or more donors. To remove PCR and sequencing errors, raw reads were error-corrected and collapsed into unique sequences using a nearest-neighbor algorithm that merged closely related sequences. CDR3 sequences were aligned to IMGT reference sequences to assign V, D and J gene segments. For a sequence to be retained, a match of at least six nucleotides was required to both a V gene segment and a J gene segment. Rearrangements were called productive when the CDR3 lacked stop codons and stayed in frame with V and J; all others were non-productive. Following IMGT convention, CDR3 was defined as the stretch from the second conserved V-encoded cysteine to the conserved J-encoded phenylalanine. In an earlier analysis of more than 550 of the donors, sequences lacking an unambiguous match to a single V gene segment were excluded. In an earlier analysis of roughly 600 of the donors, a V segment was called functional when productive rearrangements were above 56.7%, and segregating when the standard deviation between donors exceeded 5%. To diagnose cytomegalovirus status from the catalog of TCR beta chain sequences, a statistical classification framework was built. A later analysis assigned V and J genes by comparing TCR nucleotide sequences with IMGT/GENE-DB human TR gene sequences. A later analysis assigned CDR3 sequences and most-parsimonious VDJ recombination scenarios with the TCRdist pipeline. In a later analysis, each TCR beta chain was defined by its CDR3 amino acid sequence together with its V-gene family, and reads without a unique V-gene family were excluded. To address suspected cross-contamination and a sequencing artifact, a later analysis removed around 590 highly shared, low-generation-probability nucleotide sequences. In a later analysis, a clonal expansion index for each public chain was calculated from normalized within-repertoire ranks of inferred template counts. Generation probabilities in a later analysis came from a VDJ recombination model fitted to out-of-frame rearrangements, and those results were checked against IGoR. Hypergeometric tests were used in a later analysis to score TCR-TCR, TCR-HLA and TCR-CMV co-occurrence, with a repertoire-size bias correction applied to the TCR pairs. To estimate false discovery rates, a later analysis permuted the HLA or CMV assignments 20 times. In a later analysis, co-occurring TCRs were grouped using DBSCAN, and TCRdist sequence similarity was added for clustering within HLA-allele-positive subsets. Repertoires with fewer than 30,000 or more than 120,000 public chains were left out of co-occurrence clustering, as were five repertoires with anomalous nucleotide sharing. TCRdb provides this immuneACCESS table in a form limited to in-frame rearrangements. Some clones are lacking; in checked studies, under half of them reflect an unresolved V gene, and why the rest are absent is not known. V, J and clone size were drawn from that table, and D and trimming were deduced from the DNA. The sample table lists about 180,000 clones, about 77% of them with a count of one. The ten largest clones capture 2% to 2.5% of the sample.

Beyond this particular receptor, the publication reports: Roughly uniform sequencing depth across donors was assumed in presence/absence analyses, although this assumption may not hold. The earlier analysis of around 600 of the donors excluded some 15 rarely observed V segments, including chromosome 9 orphons, because counts were too low. Linkage disequilibrium might explain the correlated functional status among segregating V segments, but an unknown experimental factor could not be excluded. A further reported finding was that TCR beta sequences accurately predicted the HLA-A and HLA-B alleles for most subjects in the first cohort. Assigning TCR associations to individual alleles was difficult when HLA alleles, especially DR and DQ, strongly co-occurred. HLA typing was unavailable for some donors at each locus, so association tests used only the typed subset. The study gave a list of about 150 TCR beta chains associated with cytomegalovirus. The 87-base-pair reads could not distinguish some IMGT-functional V segments, including TRBV6-2 and TRBV6-3, so those segments were excluded. The authors suggested that the approach could potentially be generalized to other disease states and immunological phenotypes. This cohort had only TCR beta chains sequenced, and the lack of alpha or paired-chain data limited which features could be detected. According to a later analysis, TCR association rates differed among HLA loci, with DRB1 alleles showing the most associated TCRs and HLA-C alleles showing the fewest. According to a later analysis, most CMV-associated TCR beta chains appeared to be HLA-restricted, and the HLA associations seemed to be driven largely by CMV exposure. The classifier was reported to diagnose cytomegalovirus status with high specificity and sensitivity in both the original cohort and the validation cohort. In a later genetic analysis, fewer N-insertions in productive TCRs were reported among donors in an Asian-associated ancestry cluster than the approximately 710-donor mean. In vitro tests confirmed that a few of the cytomegalovirus-associated TCR beta chains recognize cytomegalovirus antigens. For the cohort, immune exposure information was limited to CMV serostatus. Broadly in line with IMGT annotations, most TCR beta V segments showed up in productive rearrangements about 87% or about 30% of the time in an earlier analysis of roughly 590 of the donors. In a later analysis, HLA-associated TCR beta chains showed more clonal expansion and lower generation probabilities than non-associated chains that were equally common. A cluster of highly shared sequence variants was judged likely to be a technical artifact of the sequencing pipeline. Several of the top co-occurrence clusters appeared to be linked to parvovirus B19, influenza, CMV and Epstein-Barr virus, according to a later analysis. While some public TCRs were present in many individuals, most TCR sequences turned up only very rarely across donors. Specific HLA alleles were associated with 16,951 TCR beta sequences at a false discovery rate of 0.05 in a later analysis. An association between a missense DCLRE1C variant and V-gene and J-gene trimming of TCR beta chains was found in a later genetic analysis and replicated in an independent cohort.

V and J lose 6 bases and 5 bases, and a span of 11 bases separates them. Based on the germline V gene (reference sequence), the CDR1 and CDR2 sequences are MNHEY and SMNVEV. The CDR3 starts with the cysteine, ends with the phenylalanine, and has 13 residues. Solely the CDR3 DNA is kept, with 39 bases framed from the first base. The cohort comprised 666 healthy bone marrow donors. At the time of sampling, all cohort members were nominally healthy, though unrecorded immune exposures were likely present. The donor was CMV seronegative and belonged to the group of under 400 seronegative cohort members. A peripheral blood sample was provided by each donor, and peripheral blood mononuclear cells were used for TCR beta sequencing. Genomic DNA extraction from the blood cell samples was performed with the Qiagen DNeasy Blood Extraction Kit.

Sequencing used PBMCs. This TCR was recovered from a man in his sixties in good health and CMV-seronegative. This chain is built from TRBV27 and TRBJ1-5; the D gene remains uncertain. This receptor has the CDR3 CASSLLGDQPQHF. The DNA is as follows: TGTGCCAGCAGCCTATTGGGAGATCAGCCCCAGCATTTT.